This TCR beta chain was profiled in a study of identical twins. TCRdb called the 5' RACE reads again in MiXCR, with one record for every CDR3 protein. This sample has some 460,000 distinct CDR3 sequences; approximately 14% occur once, and the top ten carry approximately 0.52%. V gave up 4 bases and J gave up 7 bases, with 9 bases separating them. The CDR3 length is 12 residues. Germline CDR1 reads SEHNR; CDR2 reads FQNEAQ (reference sequence). The same data also contributed to another study, on yellow fever vaccine responses in identical twins.

Specimen: CD4+ T cells sorted from blood. This sequence joins TRBV7-9 and TRBJ2-3; weak D call: TRBD2 (6 bases). The TCR was taken from a young woman in good health. The DNA for the CDR3 is TGTGCCAGCAGCTCGGGACTTAATACGCAGTATTTT. The encoded protein is CASSSGLNTQYF.